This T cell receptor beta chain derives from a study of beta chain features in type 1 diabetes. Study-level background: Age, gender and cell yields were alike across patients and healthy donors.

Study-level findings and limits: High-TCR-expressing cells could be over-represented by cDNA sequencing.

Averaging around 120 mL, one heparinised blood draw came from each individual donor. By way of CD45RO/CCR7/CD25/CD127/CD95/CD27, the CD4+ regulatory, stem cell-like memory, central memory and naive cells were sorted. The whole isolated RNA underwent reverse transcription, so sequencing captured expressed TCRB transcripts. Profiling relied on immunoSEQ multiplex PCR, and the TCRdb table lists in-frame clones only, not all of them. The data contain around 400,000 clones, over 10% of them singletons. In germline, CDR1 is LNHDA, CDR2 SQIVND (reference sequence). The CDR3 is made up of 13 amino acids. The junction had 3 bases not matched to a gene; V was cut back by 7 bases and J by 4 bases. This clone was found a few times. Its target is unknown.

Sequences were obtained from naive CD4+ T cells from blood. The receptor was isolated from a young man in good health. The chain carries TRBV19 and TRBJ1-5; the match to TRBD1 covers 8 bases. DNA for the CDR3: TGTGCCAGTAAGGGACAGGAAAATCAGCCCCAGCATTTT. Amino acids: CASKGQENQPQHF.